This note documents a single T cell receptor beta chain sequence. Researchers tagged individual cDNA molecules with unique molecular identifiers. TCRdb itself ran the 5' RACE reads through MiXCR, one entry per CDR3 protein. The repertoire includes about 60,000 distinct CDR3 sequences, around 8.9% of them detected once, and 15% to 20% sits in the top ten. The sample is drawn from a study of early T cells in non-severe SARS-CoV-2 infection. V was pared by 5 bases and J by 9 bases, with 8 bases of the junction left unmatched. The CDR3 is 15 residues long. From germline, CDR1 is MNHEY and CDR2 SVGAGI. Sequencing was carried out using whole blood. V usage is TRBV6-5 and J usage is TRBJ2-1; 12 nucleotides match TRBD2. The clonotype was recovered from an adult who was a healthcare worker with PCR-confirmed SARS-CoV-2 infection or an uninfected control (not recorded which). In DNA form, the CDR3 reads TGTGCCAGCAGTGCGACTAGCGGGGGTATGGGTGAGCAGTTCTTC. Its translation is CASSATSGGMGEQFF.